This T cell receptor (beta chain) originates from a study of shared clonotypes between healthy human individuals. Study at large: Each donor's CD4 naive and CD4 memory cells filled three plates apiece, CD8 naive two, and CD8 memory one. General study findings and limits: Among donors, sharing of clonotypes was expected to be affected by sequencing depth.

The sorted-subset replicate PCRs were given 150 to 250 ng DNA, which is some 29,000 T cell genomes. The data were produced by immunoSEQ multiplex PCR, yet TCRdb's version contains in-frame clones alone and is incomplete. The table lists roughly 2.1 million clones, about 93% of them singletons, with roughly 1.7% in the top ten. Naive CD8 cells lacked CD45RO, underwent positive selection for CCR7 and left out terminally differentiated effector memory CD45RA+ cells. Germline lookup yields CDR1 MGHRA and CDR2 YSYEKL. CDR3 length equals 15 residues. J gave up 2 bases and V 4 bases, and 4 bases lay outside the gene matches. As concerns this clone: Its antigen is as yet unknown.

V and J are TRBV4-1 and TRBJ2-1, with 8 bases identical to TRBD2. The origin of this receptor is a man between 18 and 35 years old in good health. Some clones in this sample may be carry-over from other donors' samples. Sequenced input: naive CD8+ T cells from PBMCs. The CDR3 loop is CASSLREGPYNEQFF. The CDR3 coding sequence is TGCGCCAGCAGCCTACGGGAGGGGCCCTACAATGAGCAGTTCTTC.